One and the same sample provided the 30 T cell receptor beta chains below, sequenced in a study of blood T cell repertoires in COVID-19. The method was immunoSEQ multiplex PCR; TCRdb's version includes in-frame clones alone and lacks a portion of them. The sample lists around 60,000 clones, 75% to 90% occurring once. What was sequenced was peripheral blood. The receptor set was obtained from a woman in her sixties with active COVID-19.

This rearrangement joins TRBV6-2 or TRBV6-3 to TRBJ1-2, with D perhaps TRBD1 (6 bases). V shed 6 bases and J shed 9 bases, with 11 bases lying between them. The CDR3 length is 11 residues. The germline CDR1 and CDR2 sequences are MNHEY and SVGEGT. DNA of the CDR3: TGTGCCAGCAGCCCTCAGGGGAGCTACACCTTC. This encodes CASSPQGSYTF.

This chain links TRBV5-1 with TRBJ2-4; 10 bases are shared with TRBD2. The CDR3 spans 19 residues. In germline, CDR1 is SGHRS, CDR2 YFSETQ. The V and J ends lost 5 bases and 3 bases, in that order; junction bases with no gene match: 17. The CDR3 DNA reads TGCGCCAGCAGTTCTAGCGGGGGAAACGTGTCGTGGGGCAAAAACATTCAGTACTTC. Residues: CASSSSGGNVSWGKNIQYF.

The CDR3 DNA reads TGCGCTGGGGGGGGCAGCAGCCAAGAGACCCAGTACTTC. Protein sequence: CAGGGSSQETQYF. The chain has TRBV10-2 and TRBJ2-5; D possibly corresponds to TRBD2 (7 bases). The CDR3 runs to 13 residues. The germline gives CDR1 WSHSY, CDR2 SAAADI.

The chain links TRBV6-2 or TRBV6-3 to TRBJ1-2; D gene uncertain. The ends were cut back, 4 bases at V and 5 bases at J, with 5 bases in the middle. The length of the CDR3 is 11 residues. In germline, CDR1 is MNHEY, CDR2 SVGEGT. The CDR3, as DNA: TGTGCCAGCAGTTCGTTATATGGCTACACCTTC. This codes for CASSSLYGYTF.

The chain employs TRBV27 and TRBJ2-7; D may be TRBD2 (7 bases). The V gene lost 6 bases and the J gene lost 3 bases, with 18 bases spanning the gap. The length of the CDR3 is 15 residues. Germline CDR1 and CDR2: MNHEY and SMNVEV (reference sequence). The CDR3 protein is CASSRPGEGFYEQYF. The CDR3, as DNA: TGTGCCAGCAGCCGCCCAGGGGAGGGATTCTACGAGCAGTACTTC.

The chain recombines TRBV6-5 with TRBJ1-1; D not resolved. CDR3 length equals 13 residues. V dropped 8 bases and J dropped 1 base, with 11 bases sitting between them. Germline V gene lookup returns CDR1 MNHEY and CDR2 SVGAGI. CDR3 in DNA: TGTGCCAGCTGTACTGGAGGGAACACTGAAGCTTTCTTT. Its translation: CASCTGGNTEAFF.

This chain's CDR3 is CASSIGGGTEAFF. The CDR3 bases are TGTGCCAGTAGTATCGGGGGAGGCACTGAAGCTTTCTTT. The rearrangement uses TRBV19 and TRBJ1-1; a possible D gene is TRBD1 (5 bases). Between the trimmed V and J ends, which lost 3 bases and 4 bases, there was a span of 9 bases. Germline values: CDR1 LNHDA, CDR2 SQIVND (reference sequence). The CDR3 loop spans 13 amino acids.

The rearrangement links TRBV19 to TRBJ2-1; D perhaps matches TRBD1 (8 bases). This CDR3 contains 14 residues. Looked up from germline, CDR1 is LNHDA and CDR2 is SQIVND (reference sequence). The V end lost 7 bases, the J end lost 6 bases, and 16 bases lay between the germline ends. CDR3 nucleotide sequence: TGTGCCAGTACAACAGGGGGGGTGTCCAATGAGCAGTTCTTC. Amino acids: CASTTGGVSNEQFF.

The J gene is TRBJ1-2, the V gene TRBV20-1, with a tentative D call TRBD1 (6 bases). Germline loops: CDR1 DFQATT, CDR2 SNEGSKA (reference sequence). With 6 bases removed from V and 5 bases from J, the gap between germline ends came to 22 bases. The length of the CDR3 is 15 residues. This CDR3 is CSASPPGAQGYGYTF. The CDR3 coding sequence is TGCAGTGCCAGTCCGCCAGGGGCACAAGGTTATGGCTACACCTTC.

This chain links TRBV10-3 with TRBJ1-5; D is undetermined. V was clipped by 4 bases and J by 4 bases, with 5 bases between them. There are 12 residues in the CDR3. Germline-derived CDR1 and CDR2 are ENHRY and SYGVKD. The CDR3 loop reads CAISGQNQPQHF. The CDR3 DNA reads as TGTGCCATCAGTGGACAAAATCAGCCCCAGCATTTT.

The chain carries TRBV10-3 and TRBJ2-7; D may be TRBD1 (5 bases). CDR1 ENHRY and CDR2 SYGVKD come from the germline V gene. This CDR3 region has 15 residues. Between the trimmed V and J ends, which lost 10 bases and 0 bases, there was a span of 19 bases. CDR3 DNA sequence: TGTGCCAGCCTACAGGACACTCAGAGCTCCTACGAGCAGTACTTC. Protein product: CASLQDTQSSYEQYF.

The genes are TRBV18 and TRBJ2-5, with 9 bases identical to TRBD1. Germline V gene data show CDR1 as KGHSH and CDR2 as LQKENI. There are 13 residues in the CDR3. With 8 bases clipped from V and 6 bases from J, the junction kept 7 bases outside the gene matches. The CDR3 DNA reads TGTGCCAGCCGCTGGGACAGGGAGAAGACCCAGTACTTC. Translation gives CASRWDREKTQYF. Supplemented by reference TRBV18 and TRBJ2-5, the full variable domain reads NAGVMQNPRHLVRRRGQEARLRCSPMKGHSHVYWYRQLPEEGLKFMVYLQKENIIDESGMPKERFSAEFPKEGPSILRIQQVVRGDSAAYFCASRWDREKTQYFGPGTRLLVL.

CDR3 region: CASNPDRVMNTEAFF. In nucleotides, the CDR3 is TGTGCCAGTAATCCTGACAGGGTGATGAACACTGAAGCTTTCTTT. The chain recombines TRBV19 with TRBJ1-1; 7 bases map to TRBD1. CDR1 is LNHDA, CDR2 SQIVND, per germline (reference sequence). The V gene end was trimmed by 7 bases and the J gene end by 0 bases; junction bases not matched to a gene: 8. The CDR3 runs to 15 residues.

V is TRBV11-2 and J is TRBJ1-2; unclear D gene. V was trimmed by 5 bases and J by 3 bases, leaving 13 bases between them. CDR1 SGHAT and CDR2 FQNNGV come from the germline V gene. CDR3 size: 14 residues. CDR3 sequence: CASSPLLGDYGYTF. The CDR3 DNA is TGTGCCAGCAGCCCCCTTTTGGGCGACTATGGCTACACCTTC.

This clone was detected a few times. The chain joins TRBV7-8 to TRBJ2-7; D call uncertain. The ends were cut back, 7 bases at V and 0 bases at J, with 13 bases in the middle. The CDR3 is 14 residues long. The germline gives CDR1 SGHVS, CDR2 FQNEAQ. The CDR3 sequence: CASTPRYSSYEQYF. CDR3 nucleotides: TGTGCCAGCACCCCCAGGTACAGCTCCTACGAGCAGTACTTC.

The J gene is TRBJ1-1, the V gene TRBV14, with 10 bases lining up with TRBD1. The ends lost 4 bases at V and 4 bases at J; junction bases unmatched: 12. Per the germline V gene, CDR1 is SGHDN and CDR2 is FVKESK. There are 17 residues in the CDR3. The CDR3 region has the DNA TGTGCCAGCAGCCCTATATTGGGGACAGGGGCGGGCACTGAAGCTTTCTTT. As protein: CASSPILGTGAGTEAFF.

V is TRBV6-5 and J is TRBJ1-1; 7 nucleotides agree with TRBD1. Germline lookup yields CDR1 MNHEY and CDR2 SVGAGI. The V gene end was trimmed by 4 bases and the J gene end by 10 bases; junction bases not matched to a gene: 3. The CDR3 length is 11 residues. The CDR3 region is CASSLQGTAFF. CDR3 bases: TGTGCCAGCAGTTTACAGGGGACAGCTTTCTTT.

The CDR3 sequence is CASSQFRGANEQFF. As DNA, the CDR3 is TGTGCCAGCAGCCAATTCAGGGGGGCCAATGAGCAGTTCTTC. The chain is built from TRBV3-1 (or the pseudogene TRBV3-2) and TRBJ2-1; TRBD1 is a possible D gene (7 bases). V dropped 2 bases and J dropped 6 bases, with 11 bases sitting between them. This CDR3 contains 14 residues. The germline V gene encodes CDR1 LGHDT and CDR2 YNNKEL (reference sequence).

V usage is TRBV19 and J usage is TRBJ1-1, with D possibly being TRBD1 (5 bases). Germline V lookup: CDR1 LNHDA, CDR2 SQIVND (reference sequence). CDR3 length: 14 residues. Between the trimmed V and J ends, which lost 3 bases and 1 base, there was a span of 9 bases. In DNA, the CDR3 is TGTGCCAGTAGTATCCCCACAGGGAACACTGAAGCTTTCTTT. Amino acid sequence: CASSIPTGNTEAFF.

This chain joins TRBV10-3 and TRBJ2-2; the D gene is possibly TRBD2 (6 bases). V shed 4 bases and J shed 6 bases, with 18 bases lying between them. Germline CDR1 and CDR2: ENHRY and SYGVKD. The CDR3 is 16 residues long. The CDR3 DNA reads as TGTGCCATCAGTGCGCTGAATGTAGCGGACGCCGGGGAGCTGTTTTTT. This sequence encodes CAISALNVADAGELFF.

V usage is TRBV7-9 and J usage is TRBJ2-1, with D unresolved. Germline V gene sequence: CDR1 SEHNR, CDR2 FQNEAQ (reference sequence). With 1 base removed from V and 0 bases from J, the gap between germline ends came to 10 bases. This CDR3 spans 16 amino acids. CDR3 sequence reads: CASSLVLTYSYNEQFF. The CDR3, as DNA: TGTGCCAGCAGCTTAGTCCTGACTTACTCCTACAATGAGCAGTTCTTC. The variable domain in full, completed from reference TRBV7-9 and TRBJ2-1, reads DTGVSQNPRHKITKRGQNVTFRCDPISEHNRLYWYRQTLGQGPEFLTYFQNEAQLEKSRLLSDRFSAERPKGSFSTLEIQRTEQGDSAMYLCASSLVLTYSYNEQFFGPGTRLTVL.

The V and J genes are TRBV19 and TRBJ2-5; 8 bases map to TRBD1. Unmatched junction bases numbered 7, after V lost 8 bases and J lost 5 bases. In germline, CDR1 is LNHDA, CDR2 SQIVND (reference sequence). This CDR3 is 13 amino acids long. The CDR3 nucleotides are TGTGCCAGTTCCAGGGGGCGCTGGGAGACCCAGTACTTC. This gives the protein CASSRGRWETQYF. The full variable domain, completed using reference TRBV19 and TRBJ2-5, is DGGITQSPKYLFRKEGQNVTLSCEQNLNHDAMYWYRQDPGQGLRLIYYSQIVNDFQKGDIAEGYSVSREKKESFPLTVTSAQKNPTAFYLCASSRGRWETQYFGPGTRLLVL.

This chain joins TRBV19 and TRBJ2-2; TRBD1 aligns across 7 bases. The CDR3 sequence is 15 residues long. J lost 5 bases, V lost 6 bases, and 9 bases had no gene match. Per the germline V gene, CDR1 is LNHDA and CDR2 is SQIVND (reference sequence). The CDR3 protein is CASSRPGQSTGELFF. CDR3 DNA sequence: TGTGCCAGTAGCCGACCGGGACAGTCGACCGGGGAGCTGTTTTTT.

The gene calls are TRBV7-2 and TRBJ2-1; tentatively, D is TRBD2 (7 bases). Trimming pared 1 base from V and 5 bases from J, leaving 18 bases between. Looked up from germline, CDR1 is SGHTA and CDR2 is FQGNSA. This CDR3 contains 17 residues. The CDR3 is CASSLGGGPRRNNEQFF. The CDR3 nucleotides are TGTGCCAGCAGCTTAGGGGGGGGGCCCCGCCGGAACAATGAGCAGTTCTTC.

The chain recombines TRBV7-2 with TRBJ1-2, with D possibly TRBD1 on 5 matching bases. Germline CDR1 SGHTA, CDR2 FQGNSA. The CDR3 has 14 residues. The V end lost 2 bases, the J end lost 7 bases, and 14 bases lay between the germline ends. Written as DNA, the CDR3 is TGTGCCAGCAGCTTATCGGGGGGATCTGTTGGCTACACCTTC. As protein: CASSLSGGSVGYTF.

This chain links TRBV7-2 with TRBJ2-1; possibly TRBD2 for D (5 bases). The V and J ends lost 1 base and 3 bases respectively, with 10 bases between them. Germline CDR1 is SGHTA and CDR2 is FQGNSA. CDR3 length: 15 residues. CDR3 bases: TGTGCCAGCAGCTTAGAACGGGGTAGCTACAATGAGCAGTTCTTC. It yields the protein CASSLERGSYNEQFF.

This clone was detected a few times. The chain recombines TRBV6-2 or TRBV6-3 with TRBJ2-5; TRBD2 matches at 16 bases. The CDR3 sequence is 19 residues long. V lost 2 bases and J lost 5; bases outside the gene matches: 11. CDR1 MNHEY and CDR2 SVGEGT come from the germline V gene. CDR3 residues: CASSYARQSGLAGGETQYF. CDR3 nucleotides: TGTGCCAGCAGTTACGCCAGGCAGTCGGGACTAGCGGGGGGGGAGACCCAGTACTTC.

This chain connects TRBV6-6 to TRBJ2-7, with a possible D match to TRBD1 (7 bases). Germline V gives CDR1 MNHNY, CDR2 SVGAGI (reference sequence). Trimming shortened V by 6 bases and J by 0 bases, and 15 bases separated the two germline ends. The CDR3 spans 15 residues. This CDR3 reads CASSRGTVSSYEQYF. In nucleotides, the CDR3 is TGTGCCAGCAGCCGCGGGACAGTCAGCTCCTACGAGCAGTACTTC.

The chain employs TRBV6-5 and TRBJ2-7, with D uncertain. CDR1 MNHEY and CDR2 SVGAGI come from the germline V gene. The CDR3 extends over 14 amino acids. V lost 4 bases, J lost 2 bases, and 12 bases lay in between. CDR3 protein: CASSSYLRTYEQYF. DNA for the CDR3: TGTGCCAGCAGTTCATACCTGAGGACCTACGAGCAGTACTTC.

V gene TRBV19 combines with J gene TRBJ2-7; D is possibly TRBD1 (5 bases). This CDR3 has 16 amino acids. Germline lookup yields CDR1 LNHDA and CDR2 SQIVND (reference sequence). The V and J ends lost 1 base and 2 bases respectively, with 15 bases between them. CDR3 sequence reads: CASSIGLRGVPYEQYF. CDR3 coding DNA: TGTGCCAGTAGTATAGGCTTAAGGGGTGTTCCCTACGAGCAGTACTTC.